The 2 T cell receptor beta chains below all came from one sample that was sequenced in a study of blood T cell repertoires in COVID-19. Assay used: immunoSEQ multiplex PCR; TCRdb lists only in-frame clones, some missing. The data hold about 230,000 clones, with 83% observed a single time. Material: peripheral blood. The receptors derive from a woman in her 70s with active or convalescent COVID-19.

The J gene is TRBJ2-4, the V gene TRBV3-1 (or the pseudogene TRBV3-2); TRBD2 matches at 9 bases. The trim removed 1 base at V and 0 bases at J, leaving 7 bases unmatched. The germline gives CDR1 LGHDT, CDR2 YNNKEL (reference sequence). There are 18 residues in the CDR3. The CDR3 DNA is TGTGCCAGCAGCCAAGGAGTAGCGGGGGCTATAGCCAAAAACATTCAGTACTTC. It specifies CASSQGVAGAIAKNIQYF.

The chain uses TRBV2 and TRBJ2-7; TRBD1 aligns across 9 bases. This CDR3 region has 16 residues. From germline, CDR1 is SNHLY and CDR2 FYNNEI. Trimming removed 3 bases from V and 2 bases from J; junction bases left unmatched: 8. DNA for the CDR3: TGTGCCAGCAGTGAGGGACCGGGACAGGGTACCTACGAGCAGTACTTC. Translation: CASSEGPGQGTYEQYF. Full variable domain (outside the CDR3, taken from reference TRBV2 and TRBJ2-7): EPEVTQTPSHQVTQMGQEVILRCVPISNHLYFYWYRQILGQKVEFLVSFYNNEISEKSEIFDDQFSVERPDGSNFTLKIRSTKLEDSAMYFCASSEGPGQGTYEQYFGPGTRLTVT.